This TCR beta chain was documented in a study of blood T cells in healthy people across ages. Trimming cost V 3 bases and J 1 base, with 10 bases left between them. CDR1 is DFQATT and CDR2 is SNEGSKA in the germline V gene (reference sequence). The CDR3 is made up of 14 amino acids. Primed by a sample-barcoded 5' primer and a J-beta primer mix, a second PCR proceeded for 7 to 11 cycles. MiXCR, run by TCRdb on the 5' RACE reads, gives a single entry per CDR3 protein. The profile shows roughly 500,000 distinct CDR3 sequences, 24% of them singletons. Remarks on this clonotype: Its antigen is currently unknown.

Notes on the study in general: Unsorted PBMC input precluded a conclusive naive versus antigen-experienced comparison.

The same specimen was also included in a second study, on T cells of mothers and their children. That paper states: Donors were three healthy Caucasian mothers and their six children. The authors found no persistent microchimeric T cell clones.

The clonotype originates from a boy younger than 18 in good health. The V call is TRBV20-1, the J call TRBJ2-1; D gene unclear. The material sequenced was blood. The CDR3 nucleotides read TGCAGTGCTAGGCCAGATAGTTCCTACAATGAGCAGTTCTTC. Its translation is CSARPDSSYNEQFF.